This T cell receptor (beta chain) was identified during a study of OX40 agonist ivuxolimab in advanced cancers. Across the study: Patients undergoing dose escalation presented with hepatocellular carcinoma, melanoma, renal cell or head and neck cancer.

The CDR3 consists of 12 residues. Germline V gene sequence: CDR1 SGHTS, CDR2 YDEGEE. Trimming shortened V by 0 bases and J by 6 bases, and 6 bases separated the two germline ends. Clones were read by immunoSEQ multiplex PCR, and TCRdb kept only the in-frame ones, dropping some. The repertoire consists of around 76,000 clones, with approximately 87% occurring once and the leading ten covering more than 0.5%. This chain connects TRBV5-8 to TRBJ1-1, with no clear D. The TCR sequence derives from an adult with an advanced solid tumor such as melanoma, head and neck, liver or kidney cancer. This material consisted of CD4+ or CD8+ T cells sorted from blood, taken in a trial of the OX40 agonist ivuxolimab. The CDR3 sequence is CASSLGLAEAFF. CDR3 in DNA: TGTGCCAGCAGCTTGGGGTTGGCTGAAGCTTTCTTT.